The next 6 T cell receptor beta chains were all read from a single sample in a study of PD-1 blockade in classical Hodgkin lymphoma. Time point given: newly diagnosed, previously untreated cHL patient sample. TCRdb keeps only in-frame clones here, not all; method: immunoSEQ multiplex PCR. Of 70,000 or so clones listed, about 93% were seen once; the top ten hold more than 2%. Sequencing was done on a sample of peripheral blood mononuclear cells (PBMCs). The receptors originated from a human donor with classical Hodgkin lymphoma.

This chain uses TRBV19 with TRBJ1-5, with no clear D. Germline CDR1 reads LNHDA; CDR2 reads SQIVND (reference sequence). Trimming stripped 3 bases from V and 4 bases from J, with 7 bases between. This CDR3 is built from 13 residues. CDR3 in amino acids: CASSIVRNQPQHF. The CDR3 bases are TGTGCCAGTAGTATTGTCCGTAATCAGCCCCAGCATTTT.

This rearrangement joins TRBV5-1 to TRBJ1-2; D is perhaps TRBD1 (5 bases). The length of the CDR3 is 15 residues. Looked up from germline, CDR1 is SGHRS and CDR2 is YFSETQ. Trimming left V 4 bases short and J 4 bases short, with 17 bases between. The CDR3 spells CASSPTRSGGYGYTF. The CDR3 nucleotides are TGCGCCAGCAGCCCGACGCGAAGCGGGGGCTATGGCTACACCTTC.

V and J are TRBV10-3 and TRBJ1-3, with D unclear. The V gene's germline CDR1 is ENHRY and CDR2 SYGVKD. Between the trimmed V and J ends, which lost 7 bases and 2 bases, there was a span of 12 bases. The CDR3 sequence is 14 residues long. DNA for the CDR3: TGTGCCATCATTATAGCTGGGACTGGAAACACCATATATTTT. It translates to CAIIIAGTGNTIYF.

The chain links TRBV10-3 to TRBJ2-1, with a possible D match to TRBD1 (6 bases). The CDR3 has 12 amino acids. Germline values: CDR1 ENHRY, CDR2 SYGVKD. V was trimmed by 10 bases and J by 8 bases, leaving 15 bases between them. Here the CDR3 DNA reads TGTGCCAGGCCCAGGGGACGGGATGAGCAGTTCTTC. Its translation: CARPRGRDEQFF.

V usage is TRBV6-5 and J usage is TRBJ1-6; 7 bases agree with TRBD1. The CDR3 length is 14 residues. The V gene's germline CDR1 is MNHEY and CDR2 SVGAGI. The J segment lost 4 bases and the V segment lost 6 bases, leaving 3 bases of the junction unmatched. CDR3 DNA sequence: TGTGCCAGCAGATCGGGACAGTATAATTCACCCCTCCACTTT. Translation gives CASRSGQYNSPLHF.

The chain combines TRBV2 with TRBJ1-5; D gene unclear. Trimming cost V 3 bases and J 5 bases, with 5 bases left between them. The CDR3 runs to 12 residues. Germline V gene lookup returns CDR1 SNHLY and CDR2 FYNNEI. The CDR3 protein is CASSDRYQPQHF. The CDR3 DNA reads as TGTGCCAGCAGTGACAGATATCAGCCCCAGCATTTT.